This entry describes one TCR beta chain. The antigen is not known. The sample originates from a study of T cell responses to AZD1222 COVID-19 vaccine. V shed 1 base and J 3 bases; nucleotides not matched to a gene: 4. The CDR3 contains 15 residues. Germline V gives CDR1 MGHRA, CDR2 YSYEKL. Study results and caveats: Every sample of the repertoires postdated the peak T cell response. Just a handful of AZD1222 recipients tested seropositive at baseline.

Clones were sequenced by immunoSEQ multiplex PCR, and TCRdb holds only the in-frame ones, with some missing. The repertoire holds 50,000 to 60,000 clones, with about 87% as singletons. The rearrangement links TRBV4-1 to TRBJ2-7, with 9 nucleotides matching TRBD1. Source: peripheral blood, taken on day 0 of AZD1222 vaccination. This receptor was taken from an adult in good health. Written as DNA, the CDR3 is TGCGCCAGCAGCCAAGGGCCGACAGGGGGCTACGAGCAGTACTTC. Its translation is CASSQGPTGGYEQYF.